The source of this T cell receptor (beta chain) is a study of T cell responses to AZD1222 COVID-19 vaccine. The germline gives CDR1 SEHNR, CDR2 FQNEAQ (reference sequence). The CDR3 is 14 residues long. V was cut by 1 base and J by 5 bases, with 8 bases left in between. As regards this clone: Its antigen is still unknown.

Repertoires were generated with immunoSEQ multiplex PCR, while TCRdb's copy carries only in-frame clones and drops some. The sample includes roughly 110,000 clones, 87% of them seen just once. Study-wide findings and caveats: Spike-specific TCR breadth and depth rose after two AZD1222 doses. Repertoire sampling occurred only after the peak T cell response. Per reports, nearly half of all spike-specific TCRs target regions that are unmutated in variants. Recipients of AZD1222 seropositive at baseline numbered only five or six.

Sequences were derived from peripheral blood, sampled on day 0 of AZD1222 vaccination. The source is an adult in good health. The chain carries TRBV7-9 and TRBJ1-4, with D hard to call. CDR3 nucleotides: TGTGCCAGCAGCTTAGTATCTGGGAATGAAAAACTGTTTTTT. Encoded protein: CASSLVSGNEKLFF.